These T cell receptor beta chains were read from a single sample in a study of T-cell memory formation after mild COVID-19. TCRdb recomputed calls from the 5' RACE reads with MiXCR, one row per CDR3 protein. Of hundreds of thousands of distinct CDR3 sequences listed, roughly 13% are singletons. Material for sequencing was PBMCs or a T cell subset sorted from them (not recorded which). The receptors stem from a man aged 18 to 30 who had mild COVID-19 (a few samples of this study predate the infection). Cell type and time point are not known. CDR3s include the opening cysteine and the closing phenylalanine or tryptophan. A D gene is named only where the DNA matches it firmly. The listing skips clone size in some rows; elsewhere it reads once, few, many or a size class.

V: TRBV3-1
size: .
D: .
J: TRBJ2-1
DNA: TGTGCCAGCAGCCAATTCGGGGGCAATGAGCAGTTCTTC
CDR3: CASSQFGGNEQFF

V: TRBV7-2
size: .
D: .
J: TRBJ1-1
DNA: TGTGCCAGCAGCTTTTTAAGGGCCGGCACTGAAGCTTTCTTT
CDR3: CASSFLRAGTEAFF

V: TRBV6-2/TRBV6-3
size: few
D: .
J: TRBJ1-1
DNA: TGTGCCAGCAGTTACCGGCCAGGATATTATGAAGCTTTCTTT
CDR3: CASSYRPGYYEAFF

V: TRBV2
size: .
D: .
J: TRBJ2-3
DNA: TGTGCCAGCAGTCCCCGCGTTGGAGTCTTCACAGATACGCAGTATTTT
CDR3: CASSPRVGVFTDTQYF

V: TRBV5-1
size: few
D: TRBD2
J: TRBJ2-2
DNA: TGCGCCAGCAGCCCCCAGACTAGCGGGGGTTGGGTCGGGGAGCTGTTTTTT
CDR3: CASSPQTSGGWVGELFF

V: TRBV7-3
size: few
D: TRBD1
J: TRBJ2-3
DNA: TGTGCCAGCAGCTTAGAGGTCCGGACAGGAGGTAGCACAGATACGCAGTGTTTT
CDR3: CASSLEVRTGGSTDTQCF

V: TRBV4-3
size: .
D: .
J: TRBJ1-4
DNA: TGCGCCAGCAGCCAAGATCTAGGGGCTCGGGGGGAAAAACTGTTTTTT
CDR3: CASSQDLGARGEKLFF

V: TRBV7-9
size: few
D: TRBD2
J: TRBJ2-2
DNA: TGTGCCAGCAGCTTAACCAGCGGGGTTGGATACACCGGGGAGCTGTTTTTT
CDR3: CASSLTSGVGYTGELFF

V: TRBV12-3/TRBV12-4
size: .
D: TRBD2
J: TRBJ2-3
DNA: TGTGCCAGCAGTTTACTAGCGGGGGGTATGGATACGCAGTATTTT
CDR3: CASSLLAGGMDTQYF

V: TRBV20-1
size: .
D: .
J: TRBJ2-3
DNA: TGCAGTGCCCGGGGGGCCCCAGATACGCAGTATTTT
CDR3: CSARGAPDTQYF

V: TRBV3-1
size: few
D: .
J: TRBJ2-5
DNA: TGTGCCAGCAGCCAATCCCCGACTGGAGCCGACACCCAGTACTTC
CDR3: CASSQSPTGADTQYF

V: TRBV28
size: .
D: .
J: TRBJ1-3
DNA: TGTGCCAGCAGTTTATCTCGACCAGCCTCTGGAAACACCATATATTTT
CDR3: CASSLSRPASGNTIYF

V: TRBV25-1
size: .
D: .
J: TRBJ2-7
DNA: TGTGCCAGCAGTGAACAGTACTACGAGCAGTACTTC
CDR3: CASSEQYYEQYF

V: TRBV4-1
size: many
D: .
J: TRBJ2-5
DNA: TGCGCCAGCAGCCAGGGAGGACGGTTTTTCTCAGAGACCCAGTACTTC
CDR3: CASSQGGRFFSETQYF

V: TRBV20-1
size: .
D: .
J: TRBJ2-3
DNA: TGCAGTGCCCCACGGAGGAAAAGTGGGTTGACAGATACGCAGTATTTT
CDR3: CSAPRRKSGLTDTQYF

V: TRBV18
size: many
D: .
J: TRBJ2-7
DNA: TGTGCCAGCTCACCGCGGGCGGAATACGAGCAGTACTTC
CDR3: CASSPRAEYEQYF

V: TRBV3-1
size: few
D: .
J: TRBJ2-2
DNA: TGTGCCAGCAGCCAAGGCGTGGACACCGGGGAGCTGTTTTTT
CDR3: CASSQGVDTGELFF

V: TRBV20-1
size: .
D: .
J: TRBJ1-3
DNA: TGCAGTGCTTTAATCATCCCTGGAAACACCATATATTTT
CDR3: CSALIIPGNTIYF

V: TRBV6-1
size: .
D: TRBD1
J: TRBJ2-7
DNA: TGTGCCAGCAGCCCCCGCGGGACAGGGGTTGACGAGCAGTACTTC
CDR3: CASSPRGTGVDEQYF

V: TRBV7-3
size: .
D: .
J: TRBJ2-1
DNA: TGTGCCAGCAGCTTAGGAGGCGGGGTACTCTACAATGAGCAGTTCTTC
CDR3: CASSLGGGVLYNEQFF

V: TRBV10-3
size: many
D: TRBD1
J: TRBJ2-3
DNA: TGTGCCATCAGTGAGTCGATAGGAAGGGGGCGGAGAGATACGCAGTATTTT
CDR3: CAISESIGRGRRDTQYF

V: TRBV29-1
size: .
D: TRBD2
J: TRBJ2-5
DNA: TGCAGCGTTGTTCTAGCGGGCGAAGCCAAGGAGACCCAGTACTTC
CDR3: CSVVLAGEAKETQYF

V: TRBV4-3
size: few
D: TRBD2
J: TRBJ2-3
DNA: TGCGCCAGCAGCCAAGGGACTAGCTTGAGAGATACGCAGTATTTT
CDR3: CASSQGTSLRDTQYF

V: TRBV24-1
size: many
D: .
J: TRBJ2-3
DNA: TGTGCCACCAGTGATTTTCCGGAAGGGCCAAGCGCAGATACGCAGTATTTT
CDR3: CATSDFPEGPSADTQYF

V: TRBV18
size: .
D: .
J: TRBJ2-7
DNA: TGTGCCAGCTCACCATCGCTAGGGCAGGGAGGCTACGAGCAGTACTTC
CDR3: CASSPSLGQGGYEQYF

V: TRBV20-1
size: few
D: .
J: TRBJ1-6
DNA: TGCAGTGCTAGTACGGCGTCAGGGGTTTTTAATTCACCCCTCCACTTT
CDR3: CSASTASGVFNSPLHF

V: TRBV10-3
size: .
D: TRBD1
J: TRBJ2-7
DNA: TGTGCCATCAGACAAACAGGGGACGAGCAGTACTTC
CDR3: CAIRQTGDEQYF

V: TRBV5-5
size: few
D: TRBD2
J: TRBJ2-5
DNA: TGTGCCAGCAGCTGGGCTCCACTGGGGCTAGCGGACATCCGAGAGACCCAGTACTTC
CDR3: CASSWAPLGLADIRETQYF

V: TRBV4-3
size: .
D: TRBD2
J: TRBJ2-5
DNA: TGCGCCAGCAGCCAGAGACTAGCGGGTGGGGAGACCCAGTACTTC
CDR3: CASSQRLAGGETQYF

V: TRBV28
size: .
D: TRBD1
J: TRBJ1-1
DNA: TGTGCCAGCAGTCACAGGGGGCCCACTGAAGCTTTCTTT
CDR3: CASSHRGPTEAFF

V: TRBV20-1
size: few
D: .
J: TRBJ2-5
DNA: TGCAGTGCCCCCCGGCCGGGCAGACAAGAGACCCAGTACTTC
CDR3: CSAPRPGRQETQYF

V: TRBV4-3
size: few
D: TRBD1
J: TRBJ1-1
DNA: TGCGCCAGCAGCCAAGACGTGACAGGGCGTGAAGCTTTCTTT
CDR3: CASSQDVTGREAFF

V: TRBV5-1
size: .
D: TRBD1
J: TRBJ1-4
DNA: TGCGCCAGCAGACATCGGACAGGGGGCTCTGAAAAACTGTTTTTT
CDR3: CASRHRTGGSEKLFF

V: TRBV4-3
size: few
D: TRBD1
J: TRBJ2-7
DNA: TGCGCCAGCAGCCAAGATAAGGGGGCGATGTACGAGCAGTACTTC
CDR3: CASSQDKGAMYEQYF

V: TRBV11-2
size: many
D: .
J: TRBJ2-1
DNA: TGTGCCAGCAGCTTAGGACAGGGAGGCAATGAGCAGTTCTTC
CDR3: CASSLGQGGNEQFF

V: TRBV28
size: few
D: TRBD2
J: TRBJ2-5
DNA: TGTGCCAGCAGTTTAGCGGGGGGGCCCGGGACCCAGTACTTC
CDR3: CASSLAGGPGTQYF

V: TRBV11-2
size: .
D: .
J: TRBJ1-5
DNA: TGTGCCAGCAGCTTAAACGTTCATCAGCCCCAGCATTTT
CDR3: CASSLNVHQPQHF

V: TRBV12-3/TRBV12-4
size: .
D: TRBD1
J: TRBJ1-1
DNA: TGTGCCAGCAGGAAGTGGACAGGGGGCACTGAAGCTTTCTTT
CDR3: CASRKWTGGTEAFF

V: TRBV12-3/TRBV12-4
size: .
D: .
J: TRBJ1-1
DNA: TGTGCCGTCGGGGCCGGCACTGAAGCTTTCTTT
CDR3: CAVGAGTEAFF

V: TRBV7-8
size: .
D: TRBD1
J: TRBJ1-5
DNA: TGTGCCAGCAGCTTGGGACAGGGGTCGCGCAATCAGCCCCAGCATTTT
CDR3: CASSLGQGSRNQPQHF

V: TRBV27
size: many
D: TRBD1
J: TRBJ2-7
DNA: TGTGCCAGCAGACCACAGGGGATCAACTACGAGCAGTACTTC
CDR3: CASRPQGINYEQYF

V: TRBV20-1
size: .
D: TRBD2
J: TRBJ2-1
DNA: TGCAGTGCCGCGACTAGCGCCAACAATGAGCAGTTCTTC
CDR3: CSAATSANNEQFF

V: TRBV7-2
size: few
D: .
J: TRBJ1-2
DNA: TGTGCCAGCAGCTTATCGCCCCCAGCTAACTATGGCTACACCTTC
CDR3: CASSLSPPANYGYTF

V: TRBV11-2
size: many
D: .
J: TRBJ1-4
DNA: TGTGCCAGCACCTTTGGGGCGGGGGAAAAACTGTTTTTT
CDR3: CASTFGAGEKLFF

V: TRBV12-3/TRBV12-4
size: many
D: .
J: TRBJ2-1
DNA: TGTGCCAGCAGCCGAGGGGGGCAGCGGGCCTTTTCTGAGCAGTTCTTC
CDR3: CASSRGGQRAFSEQFF

V: TRBV6-1
size: .
D: .
J: TRBJ2-1
DNA: TGTGCCACCAAGGTTCGGACCTACAATGAGCAGTTCTTC
CDR3: CATKVRTYNEQFF

V: TRBV4-2
size: .
D: .
J: TRBJ1-3
DNA: TGTGCCAGCAGCCGCGGGGGTCGGGGGGCTGGAAACACCATATATTTT
CDR3: CASSRGGRGAGNTIYF

V: TRBV7-2
size: .
D: .
J: TRBJ1-3
DNA: TGTGCCAGCAGCTTACGCCCCGGGACTGGAAACACCATATATTTT
CDR3: CASSLRPGTGNTIYF

V: TRBV10-2
size: few
D: .
J: TRBJ1-2
DNA: TGCGCCAGTAGTATCCAGGATCTCTCTCACTATGGCTACACCTTC
CDR3: CASSIQDLSHYGYTF

V: TRBV7-2
size: .
D: .
J: TRBJ1-6
DNA: TGTGCCAGCAGCTTAGATTGGACGCAGACCAATTCACCCCTCCACTTT
CDR3: CASSLDWTQTNSPLHF

V: TRBV28
size: .
D: TRBD1
J: TRBJ1-1
DNA: TGTGCCAGCAGTTTTACAGGGGCCGGGTACACTGAAGCTTTCTTT
CDR3: CASSFTGAGYTEAFF

V: TRBV7-9
size: many
D: .
J: TRBJ2-7
DNA: TGTGCCAGCAGCTTAGTGGACTACGAGCAGTACTTC
CDR3: CASSLVDYEQYF

V: TRBV5-1
size: few
D: TRBD2
J: TRBJ2-3
DNA: TGCGCCAGCAGCAAGGGACTAGCGGGGATCACAGATACGCAGTATTTT
CDR3: CASSKGLAGITDTQYF

V: TRBV12-3/TRBV12-4
size: few
D: .
J: TRBJ1-4
DNA: TGTGCCAGCAGTTTTGATCGCGGGCGGAGAAAACTGTTTTTT
CDR3: CASSFDRGRRKLFF

V: TRBV5-1
size: .
D: TRBD1
J: TRBJ2-5
DNA: TGCGCCAGCAGCTTGGTGGACAGGGCTTCCGGGGAGACCCAGTACTTC
CDR3: CASSLVDRASGETQYF